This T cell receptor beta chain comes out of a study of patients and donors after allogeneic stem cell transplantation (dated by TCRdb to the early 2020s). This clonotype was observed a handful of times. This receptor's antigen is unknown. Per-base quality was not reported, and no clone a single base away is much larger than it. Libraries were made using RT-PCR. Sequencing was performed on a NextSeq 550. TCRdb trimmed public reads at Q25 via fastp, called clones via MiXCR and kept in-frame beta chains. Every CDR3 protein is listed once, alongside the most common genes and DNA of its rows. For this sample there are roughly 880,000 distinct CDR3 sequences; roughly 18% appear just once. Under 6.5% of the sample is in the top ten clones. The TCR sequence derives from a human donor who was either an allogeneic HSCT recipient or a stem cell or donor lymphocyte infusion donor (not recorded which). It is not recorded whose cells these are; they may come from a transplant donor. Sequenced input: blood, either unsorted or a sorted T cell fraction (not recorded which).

Here the CDR3 is given as CASSLAPGFGQPQHF. The base sequence is TGCGCCAGCAGCTTGGCCCCAGGGTTCGGCCAGCCCCAGCATTTT. This receptor chain uses TRBV5-1 and TRBJ1-5, with TRBD1 as a weak D call on 5 bases. V is cut by 0 bases and J by 7 bases, and the space between the germline ends is 14 bases. Taken from cysteine to phenylalanine, the CDR3 has 15 residues. CDR3 DNA is the only sequence kept; it has 45 bases, read in frame from the first base. CDR1 and CDR2, per the germline V gene, are SGHRS and YFSETQ.